These 22 T cell receptor beta chains were sequenced from one sample in a study of a mutant IDH1 vaccine in newly diagnosed glioma (dated by TCRdb to about 2021). These receptors are not linked to any known antigen. The time point tag for this specimen amounts to: week 5, during vaccination. Every vaccine dose consisted of 300 ug of a 20-mer mutant IDH1 peptide in Montanide, administered subcutaneously together with topical imiquimod. Library method: the immunoSEQ multiplex PCR assay. In TCRdb, the immuneACCESS table is reduced to in-frame sequences with V and J assigned. These tables do not hold every clone; where another copy was compared, an unresolved V gene accounts for under half, and the others remain unexplained. For this sample there are roughly 51,000 clones; around 80% appear just once. The ten largest account for about 3.7% of the sample. Material: PBMCs, obtained from a glioma patient whose treatment included an IDH1 peptide vaccine. These receptors were obtained from a man aged 25 to 40 with glioma.

The chain combines TRBV27 with TRBJ2-7; D uncertain. Germline loops: CDR1 MNHEY, CDR2 SMNVEV (reference sequence). This CDR3 contains 15 residues. The V and J ends lost 6 bases and 7 bases respectively, with 22 bases between them. The CDR3, as DNA: TGTGCCAGCAGACCGAGCCGACCCACTATGGGGGAGCAGTACTTC. Residues: CASRPSRPTMGEQYF.

CDR3 nucleotide sequence: TGTGCCAGCAGGCGCCCCCTAGCGGGGAACTACGAGCAGTACTTC. This encodes CASRRPLAGNYEQYF. The chain couples TRBV28 to TRBJ2-7, with TRBD2 matching over 9 bases. With 6 bases clipped from V and 3 bases from J, the junction kept 9 bases outside the gene matches. CDR1 and CDR2 from the germline V gene are MDHEN and SYDVKM. This CDR3 has 15 residues.

The CDR3 is CASSITQSNTEAFF. In DNA form, the CDR3 reads TGTGCCAGTAGTATCACACAATCAAACACTGAAGCTTTCTTT. The chain has TRBV19 and TRBJ1-1; no definite D call. The CDR3 has 14 residues. Trimming stripped 3 bases from V and 2 bases from J, with 10 bases between. CDR1 is LNHDA, CDR2 SQIVND, per germline (reference sequence).

The chain combines TRBV6-1 with TRBJ1-6; D unclear. The germline V gene has CDR1 MNHNS and CDR2 SASEGT. The CDR3 length is 16 residues. V gave up 1 base and J gave up 7 bases, with 14 bases separating them. The CDR3, as DNA: TGTGCCAGCAGTGAAGGAGGGAACAGAAAAAATTCACCCCTCCACTTT. It yields the protein CASSEGGNRKNSPLHF.

The chain is built from TRBV7-9 and TRBJ1-5, with D possibly being TRBD1 (6 bases). Germline assignment: CDR1 SEHNR and CDR2 FQNEAQ (reference sequence). This CDR3 comprises 15 residues. The V end was cut by 4 bases, the J end by 0 bases, with 10 bases between. CDR3 residues: CASSSGTNSNQPQHF. DNA of the CDR3: TGTGCCAGCAGCTCGGGGACAAATAGCAATCAGCCCCAGCATTTT.

The chain combines TRBV5-1 with TRBJ2-7; tentative D call: TRBD2 (5 bases). Germline V gene sequence: CDR1 SGHRS, CDR2 YFSETQ. Trimming cost V 0 bases and J 2 bases, with 9 bases left between them. The CDR3 loop spans 14 amino acids. The CDR3 loop is CASSLESGTYEQYF. DNA for the CDR3: TGCGCCAGCAGCTTGGAAAGCGGAACCTACGAGCAGTACTTC.

The chain links TRBV29-1 to TRBJ1-2; the D gene is possibly TRBD1 (5 bases). The ends were cut back, 4 bases at V and 5 bases at J, with 14 bases in the middle. Per the germline V gene, CDR1 is SQVTM and CDR2 is ANQGSEA. The CDR3 is 13 residues long. The CDR3, as DNA: TGCAGCGTTGGCCCCGGGGAGGGGTATGGCTACACCTTC. Its protein product is CSVGPGEGYGYTF.

The V and J genes are TRBV6-1 and TRBJ2-2; D is possibly TRBD1 (6 bases). CDR1 MNHNS and CDR2 SASEGT come from the germline V gene. V was clipped by 1 base and J by 7 bases, with 10 bases between them. The CDR3 extends over 14 amino acids. The CDR3 is CASSEEAGVGELFF. The CDR3 DNA is TGTGCCAGCAGTGAAGAGGCAGGGGTCGGGGAGCTGTTTTTT.

The genes are TRBV10-3 and TRBJ1-3; D not certain. The length of the CDR3 is 13 residues. The ends were cut back, 4 bases at V and 0 bases at J, with 4 bases in the middle. Germline V lookup: CDR1 ENHRY, CDR2 SYGVKD. The DNA for the CDR3 is TGTGCCATCAGTGTACACTCTGGAAACACCATATATTTT. Translated: CAISVHSGNTIYF.

The gene calls are TRBV5-5 and TRBJ2-7, with D unresolved. The CDR3 is 11 amino acids. Germline loops: CDR1 SGHKS, CDR2 YYEKEE (reference sequence). V dropped 2 bases and J dropped 5 bases, with 5 bases sitting between them. CDR3 sequence reads: CASSLTDEQYF. The CDR3 region has the DNA TGTGCCAGCAGCTTAACGGACGAGCAGTACTTC.

This clone was detected once. The V call is TRBV15, the J call TRBJ2-6; no definite D call. V shed 2 bases and J shed 0 bases, with 17 bases lying between them. The CDR3 runs 19 residues. The germline V gene encodes CDR1 LNHNV and CDR2 YYDKDF (reference sequence). The CDR3: CATSRSQAGISSGANVLTF. CDR3 in DNA: TGTGCCACCAGCAGATCGCAGGCAGGCATAAGCTCTGGGGCCAACGTCCTGACTTTC.

J is TRBJ2-5 and V is TRBV7-5; TRBD1 is the table's D call, not checked against the DNA. TRBV7-5 is flagged as a pseudogene. This CDR3 spans 20 amino acids. CDR3 DNA sequence: TGTGTCAGAAGCCCGTTCCTACGGACAGGGGCAGCCCCACTGCAAGAGACCCAGTACTTC. It is translated as CVRSPFLRTGAAPLQETQYF.

The V gene is TRBV6-1, the J gene TRBJ2-4; D remains ambiguous. The CDR3 has 14 amino acids. Germline CDR1 MNHNS, CDR2 SASEGT. V dropped 4 bases and J dropped 2 bases, with 9 bases sitting between them. CDR3 coding DNA: TGTGCCAGCAGTGCCAGCGCCCCCAAAAACATTCAGTACTTC. Protein sequence: CASSASAPKNIQYF.

This chain connects TRBV20-1 to TRBJ1-2, with D unresolved. The V end was cut by 6 bases, the J end by 8 bases, with 13 bases between. The CDR3 extends over 11 amino acids. Germline assignment: CDR1 DFQATT and CDR2 SNEGSKA (reference sequence). The CDR3 DNA reads as TGCAGTGCCAGCATCGGGCGGGGCTACACCTTC. Translation: CSASIGRGYTF.

The V gene is TRBV27, the J gene TRBJ1-1; no clear D gene. CDR1 MNHEY and CDR2 SMNVEV come from the germline V gene (reference sequence). This CDR3 spans 13 amino acids. The V and J ends lost 5 bases and 7 bases respectively, with 14 bases between them. CDR3: CASSPQTNREAFF. As DNA, the CDR3 is TGTGCCAGCAGTCCTCAAACGAACCGTGAAGCTTTCTTT.

This rearrangement joins TRBV5-1 to TRBJ2-1, with D possibly matching TRBD2 (6 bases). V was pared by 0 bases and J by 2 bases, with 15 bases between. This CDR3 comprises 17 residues. The germline CDR1 and CDR2 sequences are SGHRS and YFSETQ. In nucleotides, the CDR3 is TGCGCCAGCAGCTTGGCGCGGGCTAGCGACACCTACAATGAGCAGTTCTTC. It translates to CASSLARASDTYNEQFF.

The V call is TRBV5-4, the J call TRBJ2-3; 8 bases line up with TRBD2. Germline values: CDR1 SGHNT, CDR2 YYREEE (reference sequence). Germline trimming cut 4 bases from V and 3 bases from J; bases unmatched to any gene: 7. This CDR3 has 15 residues. The CDR3 DNA sequence: TGTGCCAGCAGCCTCGGGGGGGGTAAGACAGATACGCAGTATTTT. This translates into CASSLGGGKTDTQYF.

This clone was counted a single time. This chain joins TRBV27 and TRBJ1-5; 10 bases are shared with TRBD1. In germline, CDR1 is MNHEY, CDR2 SMNVEV (reference sequence). This CDR3 spans 18 amino acids. After removal of 5 bases from V and 5 bases from J, the junction contained 15 bases not matched to a gene. The CDR3 loop is CASSLTTGGVGNHQPQHF. CDR3 DNA: TGTGCCAGCAGTCTGACGACAGGGGGCGTAGGTAATCATCAGCCCCAGCATTTT.

The rearrangement links TRBV4-1 to TRBJ2-1, with 13 bases lining up with TRBD2. Germline V CDR1 and CDR2: MGHRA, YSYEKL. The V segment lost 0 bases and the J segment 4 bases; nucleotides outside the gene matches: 3. This CDR3 has 17 residues. The CDR3 region is CASSQDGLAGAYNEQFF. CDR3 nucleotides: TGCGCCAGCAGCCAAGATGGACTAGCGGGGGCATACAATGAGCAGTTCTTC.

This clone was counted once. The gene calls are TRBV5-8 and TRBJ2-4; D remains ambiguous. Germline values: CDR1 SGHTS, CDR2 YDEGEE. V dropped 2 bases and J dropped 7 bases, with 16 bases sitting between them. The CDR3 has 15 amino acids. The CDR3 region has the DNA TGTGCCAGCAGCTTTAGTGGATCCCCCAGGAACATTCAGTACTTC. Translating it yields CASSFSGSPRNIQYF.

V gene TRBV6-5 combines with J gene TRBJ2-7; D may be TRBD1 (6 bases). The CDR3 extends over 14 amino acids. Germline V lookup: CDR1 MNHEY, CDR2 SVGAGI. Trimming pared 7 bases from V and 1 base from J, leaving 14 bases between. CDR3 residues: CASMARGSSYEQYF. As DNA, the CDR3 is TGTGCCAGCATGGCCAGGGGATCTTCCTACGAGCAGTACTTC.

The chain uses TRBV18 and TRBJ2-7; 10 nucleotides agree with TRBD2. Germline trimming cut 2 bases from V and 3 bases from J; bases unmatched to any gene: 4. This CDR3 is built from 15 residues. Germline CDR1 KGHSH, CDR2 LQKENI. In nucleotides, the CDR3 is TGTGCCAGCTCACCAAGCGGGGGGGCCTACTACGAGCAGTACTTC. Translating it yields CASSPSGGAYYEQYF.